Listed below are T cell receptor beta chains from one sample, sequenced in a study of shared clonotypes between healthy human individuals. TCRdb keeps only in-frame clones here, not all; method: immunoSEQ multiplex PCR. This sample has about half a million clones, with about 85% found just once. Input material: PBMCs. These receptors were taken from a woman aged 35 to 49 in good health. Some clones in this sample may be carry-over from other donors' samples. CDR3s include the opening cysteine and the closing phenylalanine or tryptophan. The D gene is left open where the match is weak. Expanded clones are given a class, and other clones once, few, many or no size at all.

clone size: .
V gene: TRBV4-3
D gene: TRBD2
J gene: TRBJ2-3
CDR3 protein: CASSQDIGQGLAGGSDTQYF
CDR3 DNA: TGCGCCAGCAGCCAAGATATAGGGCAGGGGCTAGCGGGAGGATCGGATACGCAGTATTTT

clone size: .
V gene: TRBV28
D gene: TRBD1
J gene: TRBJ1-2
CDR3 protein: CASSWTGKGYTF
CDR3 DNA: TGTGCCAGCAGTTGGACAGGGAAGGGCTACACCTTC

clone size: once
V gene: TRBV6-1
D gene: .
J gene: TRBJ2-3
CDR3 protein: CASSEVKGETDTQYF
CDR3 DNA: TGTGCCAGCAGTGAAGTAAAGGGGGAGACAGATACGCAGTATTTT

clone size: .
V gene: TRBV2
D gene: TRBD2
J gene: TRBJ2-7
CDR3 protein: CASNPQTSGNEQYF
CDR3 DNA: TGTGCCAGCAACCCCCAGACTAGCGGAAACGAGCAGTACTTC

clone size: .
V gene: TRBV6-6
D gene: TRBD1
J gene: TRBJ2-2
CDR3 protein: CASRLQGAGTGELFF
CDR3 DNA: TGTGCCAGCAGACTACAGGGGGCGGGCACCGGGGAGCTGTTTTTT

clone size: .
V gene: TRBV23-1
D gene: TRBD1
J gene: TRBJ2-7
CDR3 protein: CASSPPGQGICYEQYF
CDR3 DNA: TGCGCCAGCAGTCCTCCGGGACAGGGGATCTGTTACGAGCAGTACTTC

clone size: .
V gene: TRBV5-4
D gene: .
J gene: TRBJ2-1
CDR3 protein: CASSLFNEQFF
CDR3 DNA: TGTGCCAGCAGCTTGTTCAATGAGCAGTTCTTC

clone size: few
V gene: TRBV11-2
D gene: .
J gene: TRBJ1-2
CDR3 protein: CASSSGRWGSNYGYTF
CDR3 DNA: TGTGCCAGCAGCTCCGGCAGGTGGGGATCTAACTATGGCTACACCTTC

clone size: .
V gene: TRBV5-1
D gene: TRBD2
J gene: TRBJ2-7
CDR3 protein: CASSLTSGYEQYF
CDR3 DNA: TGCGCCAGCAGCCTGACTAGCGGCTACGAGCAGTACTTC

clone size: .
V gene: TRBV6-6
D gene: TRBD2
J gene: TRBJ2-3
CDR3 protein: CASSYSASGSPDTQYF
CDR3 DNA: TGTGCCAGCAGTTACTCTGCTAGCGGGAGCCCAGATACGCAGTATTTT

clone size: few
V gene: TRBV18
D gene: .
J gene: TRBJ2-2
CDR3 protein: CASSPQNTGELFF
CDR3 DNA: TGTGCCAGCTCACCACAAAACACCGGGGAGCTGTTTTTT

clone size: .
V gene: TRBV7-9
D gene: .
J gene: TRBJ1-3
CDR3 protein: CASSSGAGNTIYF
CDR3 DNA: TGTGCCAGCAGCTCGGGGGCGGGAAACACCATATATTTT

clone size: many
V gene: TRBV10-3
D gene: TRBD1
J gene: TRBJ1-2
CDR3 protein: CAISDYDRGYGYTF
CDR3 DNA: TGTGCCATCAGTGATTACGACAGGGGCTATGGCTACACCTTC

clone size: .
V gene: TRBV27
D gene: TRBD1
J gene: TRBJ2-5
CDR3 protein: CASSSKDRFRQETQYF
CDR3 DNA: TGTGCCAGCAGTTCAAAGGACAGGTTCCGCCAAGAGACCCAGTACTTC

clone size: .
V gene: TRBV7-9
D gene: .
J gene: TRBJ2-5
CDR3 protein: CASSLGVLDAQYF
CDR3 DNA: TGTGCCAGCAGCTTGGGGGTCCTCGACGCCCAGTACTTC

clone size: .
V gene: TRBV14
D gene: .
J gene: TRBJ2-1
CDR3 protein: CASSQQLVGSYEQFF
CDR3 DNA: TGTGCCAGCAGCCAACAATTGGTCGGGTCCTATGAGCAGTTCTTC

clone size: .
V gene: TRBV27
D gene: TRBD2
J gene: TRBJ2-1
CDR3 protein: CASSPRGTSGNNEQFF
CDR3 DNA: TGTGCCAGCAGTCCCCGAGGGACTAGCGGAAACAATGAGCAGTTCTTC

clone size: .
V gene: TRBV5-4
D gene: .
J gene: TRBJ2-7
CDR3 protein: CASSSPSPGRAVYEQYF
CDR3 DNA: TGTGCCAGCAGCTCCCCTTCCCCTGGCAGGGCAGTTTACGAGCAGTACTTC

clone size: .
V gene: TRBV28
D gene: .
J gene: TRBJ2-1
CDR3 protein: CASSSERGRAWNEQFF
CDR3 DNA: TGTGCCAGCAGTTCTGAGAGGGGGAGGGCATGGAATGAGCAGTTCTTC

clone size: .
V gene: TRBV18
D gene: .
J gene: TRBJ2-1
CDR3 protein: CASSRLSSNEQFF
CDR3 DNA: TGTGCCAGCTCGAGGCTGTCCTCCAATGAGCAGTTCTTC

clone size: .
V gene: TRBV6-1
D gene: .
J gene: TRBJ1-5
CDR3 protein: CASSEAGGNQPQHF
CDR3 DNA: TGTGCCAGCAGCGAAGCTGGGGGAAATCAGCCCCAGCATTTT

clone size: .
V gene: TRBV30
D gene: TRBD1
J gene: TRBJ1-1
CDR3 protein: CAWTGTGGGTEAFF
CDR3 DNA: TGTGCCTGGACTGGGACAGGGGGTGGGACTGAAGCTTTCTTT

clone size: .
V gene: TRBV5-1
D gene: TRBD2
J gene: TRBJ2-1
CDR3 protein: CASSFGLADYNEQFF
CDR3 DNA: TGCGCCAGCAGCTTCGGACTAGCGGACTACAATGAGCAGTTCTTC

clone size: .
V gene: TRBV27
D gene: .
J gene: TRBJ2-2
CDR3 protein: CASSLSAEFTGELFF
CDR3 DNA: TGTGCCAGCAGTTTATCGGCTGAGTTCACCGGGGAGCTGTTTTTT

clone size: few
V gene: TRBV2
D gene: .
J gene: TRBJ2-2
CDR3 protein: CASSEAGGGELFF
CDR3 DNA: TGTGCCAGCAGTGAAGCGGGGGGCGGGGAGCTGTTTTTT

clone size: once
V gene: TRBV28
D gene: .
J gene: TRBJ2-7
CDR3 protein: CASARSYEQYF
CDR3 DNA: TGTGCCAGCGCGCGCTCCTACGAGCAGTACTTC

clone size: .
V gene: TRBV9
D gene: TRBD1
J gene: TRBJ1-1
CDR3 protein: CASSVEDRPNTEAFF
CDR3 DNA: TGTGCCAGCAGCGTAGAGGACAGGCCGAACACTGAAGCTTTCTTT

clone size: few
V gene: TRBV28
D gene: .
J gene: TRBJ2-7
CDR3 protein: CASSRRGYGYEQYF
CDR3 DNA: TGTGCCAGCAGTCGCCGAGGGTATGGGTACGAGCAGTACTTC

clone size: once
V gene: TRBV30
D gene: TRBD1
J gene: TRBJ2-4
CDR3 protein: CAWSTPTGVSNIQYF
CDR3 DNA: TGTGCCTGGAGTACTCCGACAGGGGTATCAAACATTCAGTACTTC

clone size: .
V gene: TRBV6-5
D gene: .
J gene: TRBJ1-1
CDR3 protein: CASRKRWSSTEAFF
CDR3 DNA: TGTGCCAGCAGAAAGAGGTGGTCGAGCACTGAAGCTTTCTTT

clone size: .
V gene: TRBV6-5
D gene: .
J gene: TRBJ1-3
CDR3 protein: CASSYSRSGNTIYF
CDR3 DNA: TGTGCCAGCAGTTACTCTAGGTCCGGGAACACCATATATTTT

clone size: .
V gene: TRBV29-1
D gene: .
J gene: TRBJ1-1
CDR3 protein: CSVEVVSTEAFF
CDR3 DNA: TGCAGCGTTGAAGTGGTTTCTACTGAAGCTTTCTTT

clone size: .
V gene: TRBV5-1
D gene: TRBD2
J gene: TRBJ2-7
CDR3 protein: CASSSTGTSEQYF
CDR3 DNA: TGCGCCAGCAGCTCGACCGGGACTAGCGAGCAGTACTTC

clone size: .
V gene: TRBV29-1
D gene: .
J gene: TRBJ1-1
CDR3 protein: CSVGNPGQRSTEAFF
CDR3 DNA: TGCAGCGTGGGAAACCCGGGACAACGGTCCACTGAAGCTTTCTTT

clone size: many
V gene: TRBV4-2
D gene: TRBD2
J gene: TRBJ2-2
CDR3 protein: CASSQGAGGSGELFF
CDR3 DNA: TGTGCCAGCAGCCAAGGGGCGGGAGGGTCCGGGGAGCTGTTTTTT